This TCR beta chain is from a study of T cell changes during pregnancy in multiple sclerosis. Sequencing used immunoSEQ multiplex PCR; TCRdb keeps in-frame clones, though not all of them. The table includes under 75,000 clones, around 92% detected once. V was pared by 1 base and J by 8 bases, with 9 bases between. Germline-derived CDR1 and CDR2 are SGHRS and YFSETQ. The length of the CDR3 is 12 residues. The receptor was isolated from a female donor with multiple sclerosis, enrolled in a pregnancy study. The sample here was peripheral blood, taken in the first trimester of pregnancy. The rearrangement links TRBV5-1 to TRBJ1-2, with D perhaps TRBD1 (6 bases). This CDR3 is CASSLTGWGYTF. In DNA, the CDR3 is TGCGCCAGCAGCTTGACAGGGTGGGGCTACACCTTC.